This passage covers 6 T cell receptor beta chains from one sample sequenced in a study of T cell clonality in common variable immunodeficiency. Method: immunoSEQ multiplex PCR; TCRdb's copy keeps in-frame clones and lacks some. The sample shows 40,000 to 60,000 clones, none of them appearing just once. The source material was peripheral blood mononuclear cells. These TCRs come from a person aged 18 to 75 in good health.

This clone was recorded a few times. The CDR3 end falls 3 residues outside the read, so it is completed with the germline J gene. V is TRBV5-1 and J is TRBJ1-2; no clear D. Looked up from germline, CDR1 is SGHRS and CDR2 is YFSETQ. The CDR3 runs 13 residues. CDR3 DNA (partial): TGCGCCAGCAGCTTGGATGAGGGCGATACC. Protein sequence: CASSLDEGDT. The complete CDR3 protein is CASSLDEGDTYTF. Using reference TRBV5-1 and TRBJ1-2 for the parts outside the CDR3, the full variable domain is KAGVTQTPRYLIKTRGQQVTLSCSPISGHRSVSWYQQTPGQGLQFLFEYFSETQRNKGNFPGRFSGRQFSNSRSEMNVSTLELGDSALYLCASSLDEGDTYTFGSGTRLTVV.

Note on this clone: The CDR3 end falls 3 residues outside the read, so it is completed with the germline J gene. This chain links TRBV19 with TRBJ1-2; the match to TRBD1 covers 7 bases. Germline V gene data show CDR1 as LNHDA and CDR2 as SQIVND (reference sequence). This CDR3 has 13 residues. The chain's CDR3 is CASRSDRENRYTF. The part of the CDR3 DNA that was read is TGTGCCAGTAGAAGCGACAGGGAAAACCGC.

This clone was picked up many times. The CDR3 is cut off 3 residues early in the read; its end comes from the germline J gene. This sequence joins TRBV20-1 and TRBJ1-5; D remains ambiguous. The germline V gene has CDR1 DFQATT and CDR2 SNEGSKA (reference sequence). The length of the CDR3 is 16 residues. V dropped 5 bases and J dropped 0 bases, with 17 bases sitting between them. CDR3: CSADALIASSNQPQHF. The covered CDR3 bases are TGCAGTGCTGATGCTTTGATAGCGTCTAGCAATCAGCCC.

This clone was seen many times. The read falls 3 residues short of the CDR3 end, and the missing part is taken from the germline J gene. The V call is TRBV10-1, the J call TRBJ2-3, with no clear D. The ends were cut back, 5 bases at V and 3 bases at J, with 9 bases in the middle. Germline loops: CDR1 WNHNN, CDR2 SYGVQD (reference sequence). CDR3 size: 13 residues. Partial CDR3 DNA: TGCGCCAGCAGTTATGCACTAACAGATACG. Protein product: CASSYALTDT. The entire CDR3 is CASSYALTDTQYF.

This clone has ten or more counts. The CDR3 is cut off 3 residues early in the read; its end comes from the germline J gene. J is TRBJ2-7 and V is TRBV6-4; D may correspond to TRBD1 or TRBD2 (5 bases each). The germline V gene encodes CDR1 MRHNA and CDR2 SNTAGT. CDR3 size: 16 residues. V was clipped by 0 bases and J by 3 bases, with 15 bases between them. The CDR3 loop is CASSDSRGVCGYEQYF. The DNA read from the CDR3 is TGTGCCAGCAGTGACTCAAGAGGGGTATGCGGCTACGAG.

This clone was seen only a few times. With the read ending 3 residues before the CDR3 end, the germline J gene is used to fill in that end. The chain joins TRBV11-2 to TRBJ1-1; weak D call: TRBD1 (6 bases). In germline, CDR1 is SGHAT, CDR2 FQNNGV. The V end lost 5 bases, the J end lost 1 base, and 14 bases lay between the germline ends. This CDR3 contains 15 residues. The CDR3 region is CASSPVQGKNTEAFF. Partial CDR3 DNA: TGTGCCAGCAGCCCGGTACAGGGAAAGAACACTGAA.